The text below deals with one T cell receptor (beta chain). This sample is part of a study of T cell responses to AZD1222 COVID-19 vaccine. TCRdb keeps only in-frame clones here, not all; method: immunoSEQ multiplex PCR. The table has 120,000 or so clones, around 89% seen once. Germline CDR1 is MNHEY and CDR2 is SMNVEV (reference sequence). The CDR3 has 13 residues. Trimming cost V 2 bases and J 5 bases, with 10 bases left between them. The specimen comprised peripheral blood, sampled on day 0 of AZD1222 vaccination. The receptor's source is an adult in good health. This chain connects TRBV27 to TRBJ2-7; TRBD2 might be the D (6 bases). This CDR3 is CASSLREYNEQYF. CDR3 nucleotides: TGTGCCAGCAGTTTACGGGAGTATAACGAGCAGTACTTC.